This T cell receptor beta chain was recorded in a study of T cells after posttransplantation cyclophosphamide. The method was immunoSEQ multiplex PCR; TCRdb's version includes in-frame clones alone and lacks a portion of them. This sample carries more than 25,000 clones and no singletons, and approximately 1.5% goes to the top ten. Germline V CDR1 and CDR2: SGHDN, FVKESK. The CDR3 covers 13 residues. Trimming left V 6 bases short and J 2 bases short, with 8 bases between. This clone has at least ten counts. The sample consisted of PBMCs. The gene calls are TRBV14 and TRBJ2-1; D ambiguous. The sequence was obtained from a man between 50 and 59 years old in good health, CMV-negative, and a related stem cell transplant donor. CDR3 nucleotide sequence: TGTGCCAGCAGAGCTGGGCCCTACAATGAGCAGTTCTTC. Translating gives CASRAGPYNEQFF.